Shown below are 31 T cell receptor beta chains from a single sample sequenced in a study of T-cell reconstitution after alpha-beta-depleted transplantation in children. Unique molecular identifiers were incorporated when the TCRbeta library was constructed. One entry per CDR3 protein results from TCRdb running MiXCR on the PCR reads. Seen here are around 440,000 distinct CDR3 sequences, 15% to 20% observed once, and the top ten hold around 28%. Material: PBMCs, mostly from graft donor cells, obtained 360 days after TCRalphabeta/CD19-depleted stem cell transplant. Source of these receptors: a boy less than two years old who had a stem cell transplant for Wiskott-Aldrich syndrome, so the T cells may come from the graft donor.

The chain carries TRBV25-1 and TRBJ2-7; weak D call: TRBD2 (6 bases). Deletions cut 3 bases from V and 9 bases from J, with 9 bases between. From germline, CDR1 is MGHDK and CDR2 SYGVNS. The CDR3 is 11 residues long. The CDR3 spells CASSDGGRQYF. The CDR3 DNA reads as TGTGCCAGCAGTGATGGAGGGCGGCAGTACTTC.

This clonotype showed up just a few times. This chain uses TRBV10-3 with TRBJ2-1; D perhaps matches TRBD1 (5 bases). The CDR3 spans 17 residues. Trimming took off 0 bases at V and 5 bases at J, with 17 bases between the two ends. Germline V gives CDR1 ENHRY, CDR2 SYGVKD. The CDR3 DNA is TGTGCCATCAGTGAGTCGAAACCACCCAGGACACACAATGAGCAGTTCTTC. The encoded protein is CAISESKPPRTHNEQFF.

In its sample, this clonotype was seen many times. This chain uses TRBV10-3 with TRBJ2-1; perhaps TRBD2 as D (6 bases). Germline V gene data show CDR1 as ENHRY and CDR2 as SYGVKD. Deletions cut 6 bases from V and 0 bases from J, with 18 bases between. This CDR3 contains 17 residues. In DNA form, the CDR3 reads TGTGCCATCAGCCTAGCGAGCGGGTGGAGCTCCTACAATGAGCAGTTCTTC. This encodes CAISLASGWSSYNEQFF.

This clonotype has a handful of counts. The V and J genes are TRBV4-3 and TRBJ2-3, with 8 bases identical to TRBD2. The junction had 10 bases not matched to a gene; V was cut back by 2 bases and J by 6 bases. The CDR3 is 16 residues long. Germline CDR1 is LGHNA and CDR2 is YSLEER. The CDR3 loop is CASSQFSGSLMDTQYF. In nucleotides, the CDR3 is TGCGCCAGCAGCCAATTCAGCGGGAGCCTCATGGATACGCAGTATTTT.

In its sample, this clonotype was seen a few times. This chain joins TRBV7-2 and TRBJ2-1; TRBD2 is a possible D gene (5 bases). The CDR3 loop spans 15 amino acids. V lost 1 base to trimming and J lost 6 bases, with 13 bases between them. CDR1 is SGHTA and CDR2 is FQGNSA in the germline V gene. In DNA, the CDR3 is TGTGCCAGCAGCTTAGGGCCGGGATTGGGCAATGAGCAGTTCTTC. Its translation is CASSLGPGLGNEQFF.

A few counts support this clonotype. The rearrangement joins TRBV10-3 to TRBJ2-5; 8 bases agree with TRBD1. The CDR3 covers 15 residues. Unmatched junction bases numbered 5, after V lost 3 bases and J lost 2 bases. CDR1 is ENHRY, CDR2 SYGVKD, per germline. The CDR3 spells CAISDRRGLQETQYF. As DNA, the CDR3 is TGTGCCATCAGTGATCGCAGGGGGCTGCAAGAGACCCAGTACTTC.

This clonotype was detected only a few times. The chain is built from TRBV5-1 and TRBJ2-7, with unresolved D. V shed 0 bases and J shed 2 bases, with 12 bases lying between them. The CDR3 totals 15 residues. Germline CDR1 and CDR2: SGHRS and YFSETQ. The CDR3 coding sequence is TGCGCCAGCAGCTTGGCCGGCACCGGTCCCTACGAGCAGTACTTC. Amino acids: CASSLAGTGPYEQYF.

The table lists this clonotype with many counts. The chain recombines TRBV6-1 with TRBJ1-6; D is unresolved. The CDR3 is 15 amino acids. V was pared by 2 bases and J by 8 bases, with 13 bases between. Germline V CDR1 and CDR2: MNHNS, SASEGT. The CDR3 spells CASSESVGPYSPLHF. The CDR3 region has the DNA TGTGCCAGCAGTGAATCTGTCGGACCGTATTCACCCCTCCACTTT.

V usage is TRBV5-1 and J usage is TRBJ2-7; TRBD1 aligns across 7 bases. CDR1 is SGHRS, CDR2 YFSETQ, per germline. This CDR3 has 14 amino acids. Trimming at V came to 4 bases and at J to 0 bases, leaving 4 bases not matched to a gene. The CDR3 region has the DNA TGCGCCAGCAGCAAGACAGGGAGCTCCTACGAGCAGTACTTC. Translating gives CASSKTGSSYEQYF. The full variable domain, with the rest looked up from reference TRBV5-1 and TRBJ2-7, is KAGVTQTPRYLIKTRGQQVTLSCSPISGHRSVSWYQQTPGQGLQFLFEYFSETQRNKGNFPGRFSGRQFSNSRSEMNVSTLELGDSALYLCASSKTGSSYEQYFGPGTRLTVT.

The chain combines TRBV27 with TRBJ2-3; 10 bases match TRBD2. The V and J ends lost 5 bases and 0 bases, in that order; junction bases with no gene match: 11. The CDR3 extends over 18 amino acids. Germline values: CDR1 MNHEY, CDR2 SMNVEV (reference sequence). In nucleotides, the CDR3 is TGTGCCAGCAGTCCCAGGCCGGTGACTAGCGGGAGCACAGATACGCAGTATTTT. It codes for CASSPRPVTSGSTDTQYF.

The rearrangement joins TRBV12-3 or TRBV12-4 to TRBJ2-7; D unresolved. This CDR3 has 12 amino acids. With 5 bases removed from V and 7 bases from J, the gap between germline ends came to 12 bases. CDR3: CASSTIEREQYF. As DNA, the CDR3 is TGTGCCAGCAGTACGATAGAGAGAGAGCAGTACTTC.

This clonotype appeared a few times. The V and J genes are TRBV15 and TRBJ2-6, with 7 bases aligning to TRBD1. CDR3 length: 17 amino acids. V trimming: 3 bases; J trimming: 12 bases; junction bases outside the gene matches: 17. Germline loops: CDR1 LNHNV, CDR2 YYDKDF (reference sequence). CDR3 DNA sequence: TGTGCCACCAGCAGGCATGGAGAGCTGAGGGGGCGCCTCGTCCTGACTTTC. Protein sequence: CATSRHGELRGRLVLTF.

This chain joins TRBV7-6 and TRBJ2-2; D is possibly TRBD2 (6 bases). V lost 2 bases to trimming and J lost 1 base, with 11 bases between them. Germline V gives CDR1 SGHVS, CDR2 FNYEAQ. CDR3 length: 16 amino acids. Here the CDR3 reads CASSLLRGRNTGELFF. The CDR3 region has the DNA TGTGCCAGCAGCTTACTCCGGGGGAGGAACACCGGGGAGCTGTTTTTT.

The chain is built from TRBV5-1 and TRBJ2-7; either TRBD1 or TRBD2 may supply D (5 bases each). Trimming left V 3 bases short and J 4 bases short, with 14 bases between. CDR3 size: 14 residues. Germline lookup yields CDR1 SGHRS and CDR2 YFSETQ. The CDR3 spells CASSSSGTDYEQYF. The CDR3, as DNA: TGCGCCAGCAGCTCTTCCGGGACGGATTACGAGCAGTACTTC.

This clonotype was seen only a few times. Possible read error: a much larger clone is one base away. The V and J genes are TRBV20-1 and TRBJ2-5, with D uncertain. The V and J ends lost 0 bases and 4 bases respectively, with 0 bases between them. Looked up from germline, CDR1 is DFQATT and CDR2 is SNEGSKA (reference sequence). This CDR3 contains 10 residues. CDR3: CSAREETQYF. For the CDR3, the DNA is TGCAGTGCTAGAGAAGAGACCCAGTACTTC.

This clonotype has only a few counts. This chain joins TRBV12-3 or TRBV12-4 and TRBJ2-1, with 10 bases aligning to TRBD2. V lost 5 bases to trimming and J lost 12 bases; unmatched junction nucleotides: 4. The CDR3 runs 12 residues. This CDR3 reads CASSGLAEVQFF. CDR3 sequence (DNA): TGTGCCAGCAGTGGACTAGCGGAGGTGCAGTTCTTC.

This rearrangement joins TRBV11-2 to TRBJ2-7, with unresolved D. Trimming shortened V by 0 bases and J by 3 bases, and 15 bases separated the two germline ends. CDR3 length: 16 residues. The germline CDR1 and CDR2 sequences are SGHAT and FQNNGV. CDR3 nucleotides: TGTGCCAGCAGCTTAGACCCGCGGCCCTATGACTACGAGCAGTACTTC. This gives the protein CASSLDPRPYDYEQYF. The full variable domain, in which reference TRBV11-2 and TRBJ2-7 provide the parts outside the CDR3, is EAGVAQSPRYKIIEKRQSVAFWCNPISGHATLYWYQQILGQGPKLLIQFQNNGVVDDSQLPKDRFSAERLKGVDSTLKIQPAKLEDSAVYLCASSLDPRPYDYEQYFGPGTRLTVT.

This clonotype turned up a few times. The chain is built from TRBV6-1 and TRBJ2-3; TRBD1 matches 8 bases. The junction had 8 bases not matched to a gene; V was cut back by 4 bases and J by 5 bases. Germline assignment: CDR1 MNHNS and CDR2 SASEGT. The CDR3 is made up of 15 amino acids. CDR3 in DNA: TGTGCCAGCAGTGCCTGGGACAGGAGAAAAGATACGCAGTATTTT. It translates to CASSAWDRRKDTQYF.

There are a few counts of this clonotype. The genes are TRBV7-9 and TRBJ1-1, with a possible D match to TRBD1 (5 bases). Germline V lookup: CDR1 SEHNR, CDR2 FQNEAQ (reference sequence). The germline V and J ends were trimmed by 4 bases and 3 bases, with 9 bases remaining between them. The CDR3 length is 13 residues. The CDR3: CASSSNRHTEAFF. DNA for the CDR3: TGTGCCAGCAGCTCTAACAGGCACACTGAAGCTTTCTTT.

The rearrangement joins TRBV4-1 to TRBJ2-3; no definite D call. V lost 1 base to trimming and J lost 6 bases, with 5 bases between them. Germline CDR1 and CDR2: MGHRA and YSYEKL. This CDR3 has 12 residues. As DNA, the CDR3 is TGCGCCAGCAGCCAAGTTGTGGATACGCAGTATTTT. This encodes CASSQVVDTQYF.

In this sample, this clonotype turned up a few times. The chain employs TRBV7-2 and TRBJ2-1; TRBD2 is a possible D gene (6 bases). V lost 0 bases and J lost 6, with 9 bases in between. CDR3 size: 14 residues. The germline V gene encodes CDR1 SGHTA and CDR2 FQGNSA. The CDR3: CASSLASGANEQFF. The CDR3 DNA is TGTGCCAGCAGCTTAGCTAGCGGAGCCAATGAGCAGTTCTTC.

This clonotype occurred a few times. The genes are TRBV5-1 and TRBJ2-1; D remains ambiguous. V lost 1 base and J lost 0, with 14 bases in between. The CDR3 extends over 17 amino acids. Germline V gives CDR1 SGHRS, CDR2 YFSETQ. The CDR3 here is CASSLQAFPSSYNEQFF. The CDR3 bases are TGCGCCAGCAGCTTGCAGGCCTTCCCAAGCTCCTACAATGAGCAGTTCTTC.

This clonotype came up a few times. The chain employs TRBV9 and TRBJ1-4; D gene unclear. Trimming removed 0 bases from V and 4 bases from J, with 10 bases in between. The CDR3 loop spans 15 amino acids. Germline CDR1 and CDR2: SGDLS and YYNGEE. The CDR3 is CASSVEEGYNEKLFF. The CDR3 bases are TGTGCCAGCAGCGTAGAAGAGGGTTATAATGAAAAACTGTTTTTT.

The table lists this clonotype with a count of one. The chain has TRBV11-3 and TRBJ2-7; 10 bases match TRBD2. The CDR3 extends over 17 amino acids. The germline V gene has CDR1 SGHNT and CDR2 YENEEA. J gave up 0 bases and V 4 bases, and 9 bases lay outside the gene matches. In nucleotides, the CDR3 is TGTGCCAGCAGCTCCCGGGGTAGCGGGAGGTTCTCCTACGAGCAGTACTTC. Translated, it gives CASSSRGSGRFSYEQYF.

The sample holds a few counts of this clonotype. This sequence joins TRBV5-1 and TRBJ2-1; tentative D call: TRBD1 (6 bases). Trimming stripped 1 base from V and 0 bases from J, with 23 bases between. CDR3 length: 20 amino acids. Germline CDR1 is SGHRS and CDR2 is YFSETQ. The CDR3 DNA reads TGCGCCAGCAGCTTGAGAGCTTTAACAGGGATACTTAGCTCCTACAATGAGCAGTTCTTC. This gives the protein CASSLRALTGILSSYNEQFF.

This sequence joins TRBV13 and TRBJ2-5, with 10 bases fitting TRBD2. Germline values: CDR1 PRHDT, CDR2 FYEKMQ (reference sequence). The CDR3 extends over 17 amino acids. With V trimmed by 3 bases and J by 1 base, 8 bases remained unmatched. The CDR3 DNA reads as TGTGCCAGCAGCTTTCCAGTAGCGGGGGGCGTCCAAGAGACCCAGTACTTC. Encoded protein: CASSFPVAGGVQETQYF.

This sequence joins TRBV5-1 and TRBJ2-1, with 7 bases lining up with TRBD2. The CDR3 covers 12 residues. Germline V gene lookup returns CDR1 SGHRS and CDR2 YFSETQ. V gave up 7 bases and J gave up 9 bases; unmatched junction bases: 7. The CDR3 loop is CASGGGKGEQFF. CDR3 DNA: TGCGCCAGCGGGGGAGGGAAAGGTGAGCAGTTCTTC.

This clonotype was detected many times. The chain links TRBV6-5 to TRBJ1-2, with 9 positions matching TRBD1. CDR3 length equals 13 residues. Per the germline V gene, CDR1 is MNHEY and CDR2 is SVGAGI. The V segment lost 6 bases and the J segment 7 bases; nucleotides outside the gene matches: 6. The CDR3 DNA sequence: TGTGCCAGCAGAAACAGGGGGCAAGGTGGCTACACCTTC. It specifies CASRNRGQGGYTF.

The chain carries TRBV4-3 and TRBJ2-2; TRBD1 might be the D (6 bases). Germline lookup yields CDR1 LGHNA and CDR2 YSLEER. The CDR3 is 14 amino acids. Deletions cut 3 bases from V and 8 bases from J, with 13 bases between. CDR3 loop: CASSQETGLGELFF. In DNA, the CDR3 is TGCGCCAGCAGCCAGGAAACAGGGTTAGGGGAGCTGTTTTTT.

This clonotype appeared a few times. V usage is TRBV28 and J usage is TRBJ2-7; no firm D call. V dropped 2 bases and J dropped 9 bases, with 17 bases sitting between them. CDR1 and CDR2 from the germline V gene are MDHEN and SYDVKM. The CDR3 loop spans 14 amino acids. The CDR3 loop reads CASSLRASGVRQYF. CDR3 bases: TGTGCCAGCAGTTTACGGGCTTCAGGAGTTAGGCAGTACTTC.

The V and J genes are TRBV20-1 and TRBJ2-7; 10 bases agree with TRBD2. The CDR3 runs 14 residues. Trimming at V came to 6 bases and at J to 5 bases, leaving 10 bases not matched to a gene. Germline loops: CDR1 DFQATT, CDR2 SNEGSKA (reference sequence). In DNA form, the CDR3 reads TGCAGTGCCTGGGCTAGCGGGAGTGAGGACGAGCAGTACTTC. This gives the protein CSAWASGSEDEQYF.